This entry describes one TCR beta chain. RNA transcripts were the template for amplifying TCR beta CDR3 regions. An initial round of RT-PCR targeting the TCR CDR3 relied on the HTBI primer set. In TCRdb, the multiplex PCR reads were re-called with MiXCR into one record per CDR3 protein. The sample includes about 660,000 distinct CDR3 sequences, 45% of them seen just once. This entry comes from a study of T cells in Graves' hyperthyroidism and ophthalmopathy. The germline V gene has CDR1 DFQATT and CDR2 SNEGSKA (reference sequence). CDR3 length: 9 residues. V dropped 3 bases and J dropped 10 bases, with 6 bases sitting between them.

The source of this sequence is an adult man with Graves' disease, either hyperthyroidism or ophthalmopathy (not recorded which). The sequencing input was peripheral blood or thyroid tissue (not recorded which). The gene calls are TRBV20-1 and TRBJ1-1, with D unclear. CDR3 in amino acids: CSARRTAFF. CDR3 in DNA: TGCAGTGCTAGGAGGACAGCTTTCTTT.